The present entry profiles one T cell receptor beta chain with its context. Its specificity is not known. This specimen includes other DNA sequences encoding the same CDR3. The sample originates from a study of shared clonotypes between healthy human individuals. Naive CD8 cells were CD45RO-negative, positively selected for CCR7, excluding terminally differentiated effector memory CD45RA+ cells. All donors qualified as healthy HIV-negative adults and had experienced no recent acute infections or vaccinations. Trimming took 2 bases from V and 4 from J, leaving 9 bases between them. Germline CDR1 reads WNHNN; CDR2 reads SYGVQD (reference sequence). This CDR3 has 13 amino acids. Generated by immunoSEQ multiplex PCR, the TCRdb table keeps only in-frame clones and is missing some. The sample carries 560,000 or so clones, about 95% recorded once. Overall study results and limits: With a few donors compared, roughly 5% of naive CD4 clonotypes were shared.

V and J are TRBV10-1 and TRBJ2-7; a possible D gene is TRBD2 (6 bases). Sequenced material: naive CD8+ T cells sorted from blood. This TCR was recovered from a woman under 40 in good health. The CDR3 sequence is CASSESGSYEQYF. The CDR3 region has the DNA TGCGCCAGCAGTGAGAGCGGGTCTTACGAGCAGTACTTC.